A selection of T cell receptor beta chains follows, all from one sample in a study of T cells in localized non-small cell lung cancer. The table came from immunoSEQ multiplex PCR; TCRdb's copy has only in-frame clones and leaves some out. The sample lists 40,000 to 50,000 clones, about 88% occurring once. Sequenced here: peripheral blood, sampled before any cancer treatment. Receptors were obtained from a woman aged 18 to 55 with stage III lung adenocarcinoma. The CDR3 runs from the conserved cysteine through the conserved F or W. The D gene is left open where the match is weak. Only some rows state a clone size, as once, few, many or a class for expanded clones.

>11|TRBJ2-7|NA|TRBV5-1|NA
CASMQGYEQYF
TGCGCCAGCATGCAGGGATACGAGCAGTACTTC
>15|TRBJ2-3|TRBD2|TRBV19|NA
CATLPSGGYTDTQYF
TGTGCCACCCTGCCCAGCGGGGGCTACACAGATACGCAGTATTTT
>13|TRBJ1-1|NA|TRBV7-3|NA
CARGALAIGEAFF
TGTGCCCGGGGGGCTCTGGCAATTGGTGAAGCTTTCTTT
>18|TRBJ2-1|TRBD1|TRBV19|NA
CASSPQSGQQGPWNEQFF
TGTGCCAGTAGTCCTCAGTCGGGACAGCAGGGGCCGTGGAATGAGCAGTTCTTC
>12|TRBJ1-2|NA|TRBV2|NA
CASKLSYYGYTF
TGTGCCAGCAAACTCTCTTACTATGGCTACACCTTC
>12|TRBJ2-5|TRBD2|TRBV2|NA
CASSGTSGTQYF
TGTGCCAGCAGTGGGACTAGCGGAACCCAGTACTTC
>15|TRBJ2-7|NA|TRBV9|NA
CASSVGGTAHYEQYF
TGTGCCAGCAGCGTAGGGGGAACAGCCCATTACGAGCAGTACTTC
>13|TRBJ2-7|TRBD1|TRBV2|NA
CASTGQGINEQYF
TGTGCCAGCACTGGACAGGGGATCAACGAGCAGTACTTC
>13|TRBJ1-1|NA|TRBV14|NA
CASSHREGTEAFF
TGTGCCAGCAGCCACCGGGAGGGTACTGAAGCTTTCTTT
>14|TRBJ1-5|TRBD1|TRBV7-2|once
CASSPDRAGQPQHF
TGTGCCAGCAGCCCCGACAGGGCGGGTCAGCCCCAGCATTTT
>14|TRBJ2-3|NA|TRBV19|NA
CASSPDRWTDTQYF
TGTGCCAGTAGTCCCGATCGTTGGACAGATACGCAGTATTTT
>14|TRBJ2-5|TRBD2|TRBV5-6|NA
CASSLRTRQETQYF
TGTGCCAGCAGCTTGAGGACTAGGCAAGAGACCCAGTACTTC
>13|TRBJ1-6|NA|TRBV2|NA
CASRARPNSPLHF
TGTGCCAGCAGGGCGCGTCCGAATTCACCCCTCCACTTT
>18|TRBJ2-2|TRBD2|TRBV9|NA
CASSVVDYGGGNTGELFF
TGTGCCAGCAGCGTAGTGGATTATGGCGGGGGTAACACCGGGGAGCTGTTTTTT
>15|TRBJ2-2|NA|TRBV12-5|NA
CASGPLVVYNGELFF
TGTGCTAGTGGTCCATTAGTGGTGTACAACGGGGAGCTGTTTTTT
>15|TRBJ1-6|TRBD1|TRBV11-2|once
CASSTQTGENSPLHF
TGTGCCAGCAGCACGCAGACAGGGGAAAATTCACCCCTCCACTTT
>15|TRBJ1-4|TRBD1|TRBV5-1|once
CASSLAGTGREKLFF
TGCGCCAGCAGCTTGGCCGGGACAGGGCGCGAAAAACTGTTTTTT
>13|TRBJ2-1|NA|TRBV29-1|NA
CSVPVSSYNEQFF
TGCAGCGTTCCCGTGAGCTCCTACAATGAGCAGTTCTTC
>14|TRBJ2-1|TRBD1|TRBV7-3|NA
CASRAGQGGNEQFF
TGTGCCAGCAGAGCGGGACAGGGTGGAAATGAGCAGTTCTTC
>14|TRBJ1-2|NA|TRBV5-4|NA
CASSLVEGLDGYTF
TGTGCCAGCAGCTTGGTCGAGGGGTTAGATGGCTACACCTTC
>18|TRBJ1-2|TRBD1|TRBV7-6|NA
CASSLEVRGSSGNYGYTF
TGTGCCAGCAGCTTAGAGGTCAGGGGGTCCTCCGGGAACTATGGCTACACCTTC
>14|TRBJ1-3|NA|TRBV2|medium-sized
CASSEPGNENTIYF
TGTGCCAGCAGTGAACCGGGGAACGAAAACACCATATATTTT
>13|TRBJ1-2|NA|TRBV29-1|NA
CSGGREVNYGYTF
TGCAGCGGAGGACGGGAGGTGAACTATGGCTACACCTTC
>14|TRBJ1-2|NA|TRBV19|NA
CASSIEERYGVYTF
TGTGCCAGTAGTATAGAGGAAAGATACGGCGTCTACACCTTC
>14|TRBJ2-5|TRBD2|TRBV5-1|NA
CASRTSGDQETQYF
TGCGCCAGCCGGACTAGCGGGGACCAAGAGACCCAGTACTTC
>17|TRBJ1-3|NA|TRBV2|few
CASSEWTTPVSGNTIYF
TGTGCCAGCAGTGAGTGGACAACTCCCGTCTCTGGAAACACCATATATTTT